The T cell receptor beta chain under discussion was sequenced for a study of CD8+CD57+ T cells in acquired aplastic anemia. With 0 bases clipped from V and 6 bases from J, the junction kept 10 bases outside the gene matches. The CDR3 consists of 16 residues. The germline V gene encodes CDR1 SGHRS and CDR2 YFSETQ. Genomic DNA, serving as template, underwent TCR beta VDJ and CDR3 profiling. TCRdb recomputed calls from the reads with MiXCR, one row per CDR3 protein. The top ten hold 0.82% of the sample, which has around 430,000 distinct CDR3 sequences, 25% to 40% seen once. This clonotype was picked up a small number of times. Those patients picked for sequencing had displayed CD8+CD57+ cell expansion on flow cytometry.

The rearrangement joins TRBV5-1 to TRBJ2-3, with TRBD2 matching 7 bases. The source is a human donor with aplastic anemia. Sequenced sample: sorted CD4+, CD8+, or CD8+CD57+ T cells (not recorded which) from PBMCs. The CDR3 loop reads CASSLELSGVGDTQYF. DNA of the CDR3: TGCGCCAGCAGCTTGGAACTGAGCGGGGTAGGGGATACGCAGTATTTT.